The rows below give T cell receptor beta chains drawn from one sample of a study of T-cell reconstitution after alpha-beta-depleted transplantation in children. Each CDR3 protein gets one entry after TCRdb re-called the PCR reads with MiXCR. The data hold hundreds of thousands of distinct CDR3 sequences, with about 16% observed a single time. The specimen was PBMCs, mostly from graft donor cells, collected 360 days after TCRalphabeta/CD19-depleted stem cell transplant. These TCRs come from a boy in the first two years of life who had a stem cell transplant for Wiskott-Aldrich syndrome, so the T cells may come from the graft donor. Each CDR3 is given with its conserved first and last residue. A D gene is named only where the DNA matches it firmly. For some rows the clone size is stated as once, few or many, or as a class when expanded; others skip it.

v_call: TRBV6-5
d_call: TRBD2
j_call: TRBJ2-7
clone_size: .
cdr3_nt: TGTGCCAGCAGTTACAGGACTAGCGGGAAGAGGTACGAGCAGTACTTC
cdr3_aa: CASSYRTSGKRYEQYF

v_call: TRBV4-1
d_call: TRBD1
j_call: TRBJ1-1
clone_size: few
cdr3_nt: TGCGCCAGCAGGGACAGGGGGCTTGGGACTGAAGCTTTCTTT
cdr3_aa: CASRDRGLGTEAFF

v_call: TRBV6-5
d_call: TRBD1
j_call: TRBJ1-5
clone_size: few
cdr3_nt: TGTGCCAGCAGTTACTCGGGAGGGACAGTCAATCAGCCCCAGCATTTT
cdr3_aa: CASSYSGGTVNQPQHF

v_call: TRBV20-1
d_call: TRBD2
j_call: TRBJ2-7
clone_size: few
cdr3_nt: TGCAGTGCTAGAACTAGCGGGAGTTACGAGCAGTACTTC
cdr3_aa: CSARTSGSYEQYF

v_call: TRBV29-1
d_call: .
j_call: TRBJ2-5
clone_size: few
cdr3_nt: TGCAGCGCGGAGCACAGCCAAGAGACCCAGTACTTC
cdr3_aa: CSAEHSQETQYF

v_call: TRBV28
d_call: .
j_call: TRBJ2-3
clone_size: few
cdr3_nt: TGTGCCAGCAGTTCGGACCGATTCGTACGGACGCAGTATTTT
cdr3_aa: CASSSDRFVRTQYF

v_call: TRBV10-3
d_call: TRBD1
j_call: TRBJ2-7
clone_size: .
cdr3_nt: TGTGCCATCAAAGGGACAGGCCACGAGCAGTACTTC
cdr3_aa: CAIKGTGHEQYF

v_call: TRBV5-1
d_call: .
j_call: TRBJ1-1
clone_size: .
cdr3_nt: TGCGCCAGCAGCTTGACAGTGCTCGCGAACACTGAAGCTTTCTTT
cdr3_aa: CASSLTVLANTEAFF

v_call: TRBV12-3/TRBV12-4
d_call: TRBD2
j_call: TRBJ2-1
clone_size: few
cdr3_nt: TGTGCCAGCAGTTTAAGCGGGGGGGCTGGGTATGAGCAGTTCTTC
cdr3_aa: CASSLSGGAGYEQFF

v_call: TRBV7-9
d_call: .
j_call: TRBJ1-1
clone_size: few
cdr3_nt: TGTGCCAGCAGCTTAGTTGCCTCGAACACTGAAGCTTTCTTT
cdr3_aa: CASSLVASNTEAFF

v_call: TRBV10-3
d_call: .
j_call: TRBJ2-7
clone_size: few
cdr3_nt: TGTGCCATCAGTGAAGCACAGGGTTTTACCTACGAGCAGTACTTC
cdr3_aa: CAISEAQGFTYEQYF

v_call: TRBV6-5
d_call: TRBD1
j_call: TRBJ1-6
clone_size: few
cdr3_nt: TGTGCCAGCAGTTTCTTTATCGGGACAGGGGATTCACCCCTCCACTTT
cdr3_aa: CASSFFIGTGDSPLHF

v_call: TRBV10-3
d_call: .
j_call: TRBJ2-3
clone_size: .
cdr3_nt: TGTGCCATCACCGATAGCACAGATACGCAGTATTTT
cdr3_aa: CAITDSTDTQYF

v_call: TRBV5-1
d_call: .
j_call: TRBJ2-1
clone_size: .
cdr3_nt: TGCGCCAGCAGCCGGCTGTGGGATTTTGGTTTTGAGCAGTTCTTC
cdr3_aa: CASSRLWDFGFEQFF

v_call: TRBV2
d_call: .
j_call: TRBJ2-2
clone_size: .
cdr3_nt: TGTACCTTCAGCCCCAGATTAAGCCGGCGGGATACAGGGGAGCTGTTTTTT
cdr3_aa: CTFSPRLSRRDTGELFF

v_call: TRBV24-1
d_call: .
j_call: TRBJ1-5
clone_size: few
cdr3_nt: TGTGCCACCAGTGATCACAGGGATAATCAGCCCCAGCATTTT
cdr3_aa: CATSDHRDNQPQHF

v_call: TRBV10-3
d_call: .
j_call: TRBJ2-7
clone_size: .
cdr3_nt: TGTGCCATCAGTTTACTGGGAACCTACGAGCAGTACTTC
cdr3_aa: CAISLLGTYEQYF

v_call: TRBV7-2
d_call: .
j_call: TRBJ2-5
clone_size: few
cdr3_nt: TGTGCCAGCAGCCCTACCGTGGGAGAGACCCAGTACTTC
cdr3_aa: CASSPTVGETQYF

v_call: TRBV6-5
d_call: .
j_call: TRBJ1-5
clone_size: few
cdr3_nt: TGTGCCAGCAGTTACGGGGGTGGTGCGAGCAATCAGCCCCAGCATTTT
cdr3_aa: CASSYGGGASNQPQHF

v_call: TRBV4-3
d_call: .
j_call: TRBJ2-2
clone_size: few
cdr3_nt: TGCGCCAGCAGCCATCAAGGGATCGGTACCGGGGAGCTGTTTTTT
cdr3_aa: CASSHQGIGTGELFF

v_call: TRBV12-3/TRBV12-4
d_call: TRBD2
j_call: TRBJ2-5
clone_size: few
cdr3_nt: TGTGCCAGCAGTTGGTCCAGCGGGAGGGAAGAGACCCAGTACTTC
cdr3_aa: CASSWSSGREETQYF

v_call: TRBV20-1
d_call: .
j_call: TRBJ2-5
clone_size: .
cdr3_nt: TGCAGTGCTAGGACCGGGGTGGACGGTGAGACCCAGTACTTC
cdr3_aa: CSARTGVDGETQYF